These T cell receptor beta chains were read from a single sample in a study of PD-1 blockade in classical Hodgkin lymphoma. Sequencing was performed with immunoSEQ multiplex PCR; in TCRdb, only in-frame clones are kept and a portion is missing. The top ten hold roughly a sixth of the sample, which has 24,000 or so clones, about 82% seen once. Sample: peripheral blood mononuclear cells (PBMCs), taken before the second cycle of nivolumab. These receptors came from a human donor with classical Hodgkin lymphoma. Each CDR3 is given with its conserved first and last residue. The D gene is left open where the match is weak. The size of a clone is reported for some rows only, either as once, few or many, or as a class for expanded clones.

CDR3 protein: CASSLAHGGGAFF
clone size: NA
D gene: NA
V gene: TRBV7-2
J gene: TRBJ1-1

CDR3 protein: CAWSGQNSPQHF
clone size: NA
D gene: NA
V gene: TRBV30
J gene: TRBJ1-5

CDR3 protein: CASSRRLADEQYF
clone size: NA
D gene: TRBD2
V gene: TRBV18
J gene: TRBJ2-7

CDR3 protein: CASSPRGLEDEQFF
clone size: NA
D gene: NA
V gene: TRBV7-2
J gene: TRBJ2-1

CDR3 protein: CASSYLQGWNSPLHF
clone size: NA
D gene: TRBD1
V gene: TRBV6-5
J gene: TRBJ1-6

CDR3 protein: CASSSGTSGLIYNEQFF
clone size: NA
D gene: TRBD2
V gene: TRBV11-2
J gene: TRBJ2-1

CDR3 protein: CASSPQGPGQETQYF
clone size: NA
D gene: NA
V gene: TRBV5-1
J gene: TRBJ2-5

CDR3 protein: CASRLAGGLSPNRPGELFF
clone size: NA
D gene: TRBD2
V gene: TRBV19
J gene: TRBJ2-2

CDR3 protein: CASSEVGLAGVDEQFF
clone size: NA
D gene: TRBD2
V gene: TRBV6-4
J gene: TRBJ2-1

CDR3 protein: CASSQAGGRISTEAFF
clone size: NA
D gene: NA
V gene: TRBV7-9
J gene: TRBJ1-1

CDR3 protein: CASSLRGRGDNQPQHF
clone size: NA
D gene: NA
V gene: TRBV11-2
J gene: TRBJ1-5

CDR3 protein: CASSPRPGQGTEAFF
clone size: once
D gene: NA
V gene: TRBV7-2
J gene: TRBJ1-1

CDR3 protein: CASSVDSPGADTQYF
clone size: NA
D gene: NA
V gene: TRBV9
J gene: TRBJ2-3

CDR3 protein: CASSFGRQGAGGYTF
clone size: NA
D gene: TRBD1
V gene: TRBV28
J gene: TRBJ1-2

CDR3 protein: CASSIPRQGANTGELFF
clone size: NA
D gene: TRBD1
V gene: TRBV19
J gene: TRBJ2-2

CDR3 protein: CASSNQMGNQPQHF
clone size: NA
D gene: NA
V gene: TRBV6-1
J gene: TRBJ1-5

CDR3 protein: CASSIGVSGRLLNEQFF
clone size: NA
D gene: TRBD2
V gene: TRBV19
J gene: TRBJ2-1

CDR3 protein: CASSLDLGYGRASYEQYF
clone size: NA
D gene: TRBD2
V gene: TRBV7-9
J gene: TRBJ2-7

CDR3 protein: CASSGSNRGQTGNTIYF
clone size: NA
D gene: TRBD1
V gene: TRBV19
J gene: TRBJ1-3

CDR3 protein: CATSRDGLANDEQFF
clone size: NA
D gene: NA
V gene: TRBV15
J gene: TRBJ2-1

CDR3 protein: CASSPPAGDTQYF
clone size: NA
D gene: NA
V gene: TRBV6-5
J gene: TRBJ2-3

CDR3 protein: CASSFYRDGALATNEKLFF
clone size: few
D gene: NA
V gene: TRBV13
J gene: TRBJ1-4

CDR3 protein: CASVGRPWGDSPLHF
clone size: NA
D gene: NA
V gene: TRBV2
J gene: TRBJ1-6

CDR3 protein: CASSYGTNYGYTF
clone size: NA
D gene: NA
V gene: TRBV6-5
J gene: TRBJ1-2

CDR3 protein: CASSQDARGQETQYF
clone size: once
D gene: TRBD1
V gene: TRBV4-1
J gene: TRBJ2-5

CDR3 protein: CASSLQGGTPQPQHF
clone size: NA
D gene: NA
V gene: TRBV7-8
J gene: TRBJ1-5

CDR3 protein: CASSHSARGPINYGYTF
clone size: NA
D gene: NA
V gene: TRBV4-3
J gene: TRBJ1-2

CDR3 protein: CASSETGQGRSPLHF
clone size: few
D gene: TRBD1
V gene: TRBV6-1
J gene: TRBJ1-6

CDR3 protein: CASSLSPGGNTIYF
clone size: NA
D gene: NA
V gene: TRBV7-9
J gene: TRBJ1-3

CDR3 protein: CASSFAGSKYSNQPQHF
clone size: NA
D gene: NA
V gene: TRBV11-3
J gene: TRBJ1-5

CDR3 protein: CASSLATGTSGNTQYF
clone size: NA
D gene: TRBD2
V gene: TRBV7-2
J gene: TRBJ2-3

CDR3 protein: CASTQRTSGTFEQYF
clone size: NA
D gene: TRBD2
V gene: TRBV6-6
J gene: TRBJ2-7

CDR3 protein: CASSQRCAEDYNEQFF
clone size: NA
D gene: NA
V gene: TRBV4-3
J gene: TRBJ2-1

CDR3 protein: CASSLRRGQGAIQPQHF
clone size: few
D gene: TRBD1
V gene: TRBV19
J gene: TRBJ1-5

CDR3 protein: CASSLGGSHDTQYF
clone size: NA
D gene: TRBD2
V gene: TRBV7-2
J gene: TRBJ2-3

CDR3 protein: CSVGAIHYNEQFF
clone size: NA
D gene: NA
V gene: TRBV29-1
J gene: TRBJ2-1

CDR3 protein: CATSPRGAGSNQPQHF
clone size: few
D gene: NA
V gene: TRBV19
J gene: TRBJ1-5

CDR3 protein: CASSQPGQGLDEQYF
clone size: NA
D gene: TRBD1
V gene: TRBV4-1
J gene: TRBJ2-7

CDR3 protein: CASRRQGKAFF
clone size: NA
D gene: NA
V gene: TRBV6-1
J gene: TRBJ1-1

CDR3 protein: CASSQRTGGRNGYTF
clone size: NA
D gene: TRBD1
V gene: TRBV27
J gene: TRBJ1-2

CDR3 protein: CASSLRTSMKDTQYF
clone size: NA
D gene: TRBD2
V gene: TRBV7-2
J gene: TRBJ2-3

CDR3 protein: CASSLFIRGDNEQFF
clone size: few
D gene: NA
V gene: TRBV5-6
J gene: TRBJ2-1

CDR3 protein: CASSTNANTEAFF
clone size: NA
D gene: NA
V gene: TRBV19
J gene: TRBJ1-1

CDR3 protein: CASSLSRTGAVSGANVLTF
clone size: NA
D gene: TRBD1
V gene: TRBV27
J gene: TRBJ2-6

CDR3 protein: CASSDSWGRNQPQHF
clone size: few
D gene: NA
V gene: TRBV6-1
J gene: TRBJ1-5

CDR3 protein: CATSRDRRGGLDTQYF
clone size: once
D gene: TRBD2
V gene: TRBV15
J gene: TRBJ2-3

CDR3 protein: CASSSPGFGETQYF
clone size: large
D gene: NA
V gene: TRBV7-9
J gene: TRBJ2-5

CDR3 protein: CASSRTGPTDTQYF
clone size: NA
D gene: NA
V gene: TRBV25-1
J gene: TRBJ2-3